This is a list of T cell receptor beta chains from one sample in a study of blood T cell repertoires in COVID-19. Method: immunoSEQ multiplex PCR; TCRdb's copy keeps in-frame clones and lacks some. This table holds about 110,000 clones, about 80% found once. Sequencing used peripheral blood. Receptors originate from a woman aged 80 or over with active or convalescent COVID-19. Each CDR3 is given with its conserved first and last residue. Fields, in order: V gene, J gene, D gene, CDR3 DNA, CDR3 protein. D genes are given only for firm matches.

V: TRBV11-2
J: TRBJ1-2
D: NA
DNA: TGTGCCAGCAGCTTAGATCCGTTTTCTAGCTATGGCTACACCTTC
CDR3: CASSLDPFSSYGYTF

V: TRBV3-1/TRBV3-2
J: TRBJ2-1
D: TRBD2
DNA: TGTGCCAGCAGCCTCGCCTCGGGACTAGCGGGAGGCAATGAGCAGTTCTTC
CDR3: CASSLASGLAGGNEQFF

V: TRBV2
J: TRBJ1-2
D: TRBD1
DNA: TGTGCCAGCAGTTATTTGGACAGGGACAACTATGGCTACACCTTC
CDR3: CASSYLDRDNYGYTF

V: TRBV7-8
J: TRBJ2-7
D: NA
DNA: TGTGCCAGCAGCTTAAGAATAACAGGCCTTTACGAGCAGTACTTC
CDR3: CASSLRITGLYEQYF

V: TRBV7-2
J: TRBJ2-1
D: TRBD1
DNA: TGTGCCAGCGTGCGGGACAGGGGTCCTGAGCAGTTCTTC
CDR3: CASVRDRGPEQFF

V: TRBV25-1
J: TRBJ2-7
D: TRBD1
DNA: TGTGCCAGCAGTCCCCCGGGACAGGGGGCTCATAATCCGTACTTC
CDR3: CASSPPGQGAHNPYF

V: TRBV3-1/TRBV3-2
J: TRBJ1-2
D: NA
DNA: TGTGCCAGCAGCCAAACGCTAGGAAATAGGTATGGCTACACCTTC
CDR3: CASSQTLGNRYGYTF

V: TRBV3-1/TRBV3-2
J: TRBJ2-1
D: TRBD2
DNA: TGTGCCAGCAGCCAAGGTGGTAGCGGGACTAATCAGTTCTTC
CDR3: CASSQGGSGTNQFF

V: TRBV19
J: TRBJ1-2
D: TRBD1
DNA: TGTGCCAGTAACAGGGGATCCCCCTTATTTGATGGCTACACCTTC
CDR3: CASNRGSPLFDGYTF

V: TRBV5-1
J: TRBJ1-6
D: TRBD1
DNA: TGCGCCAGCAGCTTACAGGGGGTTCAGAATTCACCCCTCCACTTT
CDR3: CASSLQGVQNSPLHF

V: TRBV19
J: TRBJ1-2
D: NA
DNA: TGTGCCAGTAGTATAGGTCGAGGGCCTGATGCCTATGGCTACACCTTC
CDR3: CASSIGRGPDAYGYTF

V: TRBV7-9
J: TRBJ2-5
D: TRBD1
DNA: TGTGCCAGCAGCACTGGCAGGGGGCATGAGACCCAGTACTTC
CDR3: CASSTGRGHETQYF